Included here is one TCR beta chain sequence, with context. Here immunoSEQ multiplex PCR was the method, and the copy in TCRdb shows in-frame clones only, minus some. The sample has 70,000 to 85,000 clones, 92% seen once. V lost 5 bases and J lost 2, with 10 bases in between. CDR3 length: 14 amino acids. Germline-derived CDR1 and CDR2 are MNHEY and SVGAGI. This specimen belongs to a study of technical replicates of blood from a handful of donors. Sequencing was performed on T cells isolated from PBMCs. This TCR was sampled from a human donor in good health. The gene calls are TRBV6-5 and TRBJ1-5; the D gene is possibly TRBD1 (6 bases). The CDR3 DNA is TGTGCCAGCAGTCAACAGGGAGGCAATCAGCCCCAGCATTTT. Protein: CASSQQGGNQPQHF.